This record looks at one T cell receptor beta chain sequence and its context. Methods used by the authors: The authors estimated nucleated cell counts from reference gene primer amplification. Generated by immunoSEQ multiplex PCR, the TCRdb table keeps only in-frame clones and is missing some. From that table come the V and J calls and clone size; the DNA was used to work out D and trimming. The sample includes 150,000 to 200,000 clones, 70% to 90% of them seen just once. The sample comes from a study of blood T cell repertoires in COVID-19. Study-wide background: Acute-phase and convalescent COVID-19 samples originated in the United States, Italy and Spain. Sample material is recorded as cDNA or gDNA derived from T cells, B-cell-depleted T cells, or PBMCs.

Germline CDR1 is SGHRS and CDR2 is YFSETQ. The CDR3 runs 17 residues. The V end was cut by 3 bases, the J end by 3 bases, with 18 bases between. This chain links TRBV5-1 with TRBJ1-4, with D perhaps matching TRBD1 (5 bases). Material: peripheral blood. This sequence originates from a man aged 55 to 70 with active or convalescent COVID-19. The CDR3 loop is CASSSWGGTDSNEKLFF. The CDR3 bases are TGCGCCAGCAGCTCGTGGGGCGGGACTGACTCTAATGAAAAACTGTTTTTT. Full variable domain (missing parts from reference TRBV5-1 and TRBJ1-4): KAGVTQTPRYLIKTRGQQVTLSCSPISGHRSVSWYQQTPGQGLQFLFEYFSETQRNKGNFPGRFSGRQFSNSRSEMNVSTLELGDSALYLCASSSWGGTDSNEKLFFGSGTQLSVL.